What follows are 16 T cell receptor beta chains derived from one specimen sequenced in a study of blood T cell repertoires in COVID-19. Some clones are missing from TCRdb's copy, which holds only in-frame ones; the method was immunoSEQ multiplex PCR. The data show about 43,000 clones, around 87% seen once. The sequenced sample consisted of peripheral blood. The receptors were sampled from a man aged 40-55 years with COVID-19, enrolled during active disease.

The J gene is TRBJ1-1, the V gene TRBV28, with 11 bases fitting TRBD1. This CDR3 comprises 17 residues. J was trimmed by 0 bases and V by 5 bases; bases with no gene match: 8. The germline CDR1 and CDR2 sequences are MDHEN and SYDVKM. The CDR3 DNA follows: TGTGCCAGCAGTGAGGACAGGGGGCGCTTCATGAACACTGAAGCTTTCTTT. This encodes CASSEDRGRFMNTEAFF.

The rearrangement uses TRBV3-1 (or the pseudogene TRBV3-2) and TRBJ2-7; D unresolved. CDR3 length: 13 residues. The V and J ends lost 6 bases and 5 bases respectively, with 14 bases between them. Germline assignment: CDR1 LGHDT and CDR2 YNNKEL (reference sequence). The CDR3 loop is CASSDLTINEQYF. The CDR3 coding sequence is TGTGCCAGCAGTGATCTGACAATCAACGAGCAGTACTTC.

The V and J genes are TRBV18 and TRBJ2-7; 8 bases match TRBD1. Unmatched junction bases numbered 9, after V lost 4 bases and J lost 7 bases. This CDR3 region has 14 residues. The germline CDR1 and CDR2 sequences are KGHSH and LQKENI. The CDR3 is CASSLTGQGLEQYF. CDR3 DNA sequence: TGTGCCAGCTCACTTACAGGACAGGGCTTGGAGCAGTACTTC.

This clone was found once. The chain has TRBV29-1 and TRBJ1-2; 7 nucleotides match TRBD1. With 5 bases clipped from V and 8 bases from J, the junction kept 11 bases outside the gene matches. Germline V lookup: CDR1 SQVTM, CDR2 ANQGSEA. CDR3 size: 13 residues. CDR3: CSVLGTESEGYTF. The CDR3 region has the DNA TGCAGCGTTCTAGGGACAGAGTCGGAGGGCTACACCTTC.

The chain has TRBV10-3 and TRBJ1-5; TRBD1 aligns across 9 bases. The CDR3 is 16 amino acids. V lost 3 bases, J lost 4 bases, and 7 bases stayed unmatched. Germline CDR1 is ENHRY and CDR2 is SYGVKD. DNA for the CDR3: TGTGCCATCAGTGATGGGGACAGGGTGTCTAATCAGCCCCAGCATTTT. Its translation is CAISDGDRVSNQPQHF.

The genes are TRBV2 and TRBJ2-3, with 15 bases fitting TRBD2. J lost 6 bases, V lost 6 bases, and 4 bases had no gene match. The CDR3 consists of 15 residues. CDR1 and CDR2 from the germline V gene are SNHLY and FYNNEI. The CDR3: CASRGLAGGGDTQYF. Written as DNA, the CDR3 is TGTGCCAGCAGGGGACTAGCGGGAGGCGGGGATACGCAGTATTTT.

This clone was seen more than once but under ten times. This chain uses TRBV19 with TRBJ1-1; 7 bases fit TRBD1. From germline, CDR1 is LNHDA and CDR2 SQIVND (reference sequence). This CDR3 comprises 15 residues. V dropped 2 bases and J dropped 1; count of bases not matched to a gene: 4. CDR3 amino acids: CASSINRGPNTEAFF. The DNA for the CDR3 is TGTGCCAGTAGTATAAACAGGGGCCCGAACACTGAAGCTTTCTTT.

The chain employs TRBV5-1 and TRBJ1-2; D possibly corresponds to TRBD1 (6 bases). Germline CDR1 SGHRS, CDR2 YFSETQ. V was cut by 4 bases and J by 4 bases, with 17 bases left in between. The CDR3 contains 15 residues. The CDR3 sequence is CASSGTPQLSYGYTF. The CDR3 DNA follows: TGCGCCAGCAGCGGGACACCCCAGTTATCCTATGGCTACACCTTC.

This clone was seen just once. As DNA, the CDR3 is TGTGCCAGCAGCTTATTGAACGAGAGGTCTGAAGCTTTCTTT. It specifies CASSLLNERSEAFF. The chain has TRBV7-8 and TRBJ1-1; D is unresolved. With 2 bases removed from V and 6 bases from J, the gap between germline ends came to 13 bases. The CDR3 is 14 residues long. From germline, CDR1 is SGHVS and CDR2 FQNEAQ.

The chain combines TRBV5-1 with TRBJ1-2; 8 bases are shared with TRBD1. Looked up from germline, CDR1 is SGHRS and CDR2 is YFSETQ. The junction had 2 bases not matched to a gene; V was cut back by 0 bases and J by 4 bases. This CDR3 region has 14 residues. CDR3 sequence: CASSLGQGSYGYTF. CDR3 bases: TGCGCCAGCAGCTTGGGACAGGGGTCCTATGGCTACACCTTC.

The chain uses TRBV2 and TRBJ2-2; 10 bases line up with TRBD1. Trimming at V came to 4 bases and at J to 7 bases, leaving 3 bases not matched to a gene. Germline V lookup: CDR1 SNHLY, CDR2 FYNNEI. The length of the CDR3 is 14 residues. CDR3 sequence: CASSGQGAIGELFF. The CDR3 nucleotides read TGTGCCAGCAGTGGACAGGGGGCTATCGGGGAGCTGTTTTTT.

The V and J genes are TRBV30 and TRBJ1-2; a weak D match, TRBD1 (5 bases). This CDR3 has 12 amino acids. Germline V gene sequence: CDR1 GTSNPN, CDR2 SVGIG (reference sequence). Trimming cost V 7 bases and J 6 bases, with 15 bases left between them. The CDR3 coding sequence is TGTGCCTCCACTTGGGGCCGCAATGGCTACACCTTC. Translated: CASTWGRNGYTF.

The chain joins TRBV5-1 to TRBJ2-5; 11 nucleotides align to TRBD2. Germline V gene data show CDR1 as SGHRS and CDR2 as YFSETQ. V shed 4 bases and J 4 bases; nucleotides not matched to a gene: 6. The CDR3 extends over 15 amino acids. The CDR3 region has the DNA TGCGCCAGCAGCCGGGCTAGCGGGGGGAGAGAGACCCAGTACTTC. Translating gives CASSRASGGRETQYF.

This chain connects TRBV4-1 to TRBJ2-3, with a possible D match to TRBD2 (5 bases). V was pared by 4 bases and J by 1 base, with 15 bases between. Per the germline V gene, CDR1 is MGHRA and CDR2 is YSYEKL. The CDR3 loop spans 16 amino acids. This CDR3 reads CASSPRAEPGTDTQYF. CDR3 nucleotide sequence: TGCGCCAGCAGCCCCAGAGCGGAGCCGGGCACAGATACGCAGTATTTT.

The CDR3 sequence is CSVVGGLVDNEQFF. The CDR3, as DNA: TGCAGCGTTGTAGGGGGACTAGTAGACAATGAGCAGTTCTTC. The J gene is TRBJ2-1, the V gene TRBV29-1, with 8 nucleotides matching TRBD2. Germline V lookup: CDR1 SQVTM, CDR2 ANQGSEA. The CDR3 totals 14 residues. V shed 4 bases and J 5 bases; nucleotides not matched to a gene: 7.

This clone was counted between two and nine times. This sequence joins TRBV5-5 and TRBJ1-6; unclear D gene. Trimming took off 0 bases at V and 8 bases at J, with 15 bases between the two ends. This CDR3 has 16 residues. Germline loops: CDR1 SGHKS, CDR2 YYEKEE (reference sequence). The CDR3 DNA is TGTGCCAGCAGCTTGGCCGGAAGCGGGATTGATTCACCCCTCCACTTT. Amino acids: CASSLAGSGIDSPLHF.